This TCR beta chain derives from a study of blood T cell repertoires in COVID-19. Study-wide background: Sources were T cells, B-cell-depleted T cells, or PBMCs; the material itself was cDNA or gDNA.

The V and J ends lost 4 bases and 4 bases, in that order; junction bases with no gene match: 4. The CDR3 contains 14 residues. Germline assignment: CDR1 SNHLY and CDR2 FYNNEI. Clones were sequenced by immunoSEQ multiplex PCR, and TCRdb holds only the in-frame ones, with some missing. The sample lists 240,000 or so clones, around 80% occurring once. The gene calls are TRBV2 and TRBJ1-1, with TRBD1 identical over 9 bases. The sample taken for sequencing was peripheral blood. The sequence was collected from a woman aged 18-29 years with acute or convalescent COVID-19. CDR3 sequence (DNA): TGTGCCAGCAGTGGACAGGGGGATGTCACTGAAGCTTTCTTT. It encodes CASSGQGDVTEAFF. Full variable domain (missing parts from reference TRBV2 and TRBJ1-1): EPEVTQTPSHQVTQMGQEVILRCVPISNHLYFYWYRQILGQKVEFLVSFYNNEISEKSEIFDDQFSVERPDGSNFTLKIRSTKLEDSAMYFCASSGQGDVTEAFFGQGTRLTVV.